The next 20 T cell receptor beta chains were all read from a single sample in a study of cytomegalovirus exposure and HLA in healthy donors. PCR was performed using 60 Vbeta and 13 Jbeta primers. Repertoires were generated with immunoSEQ multiplex PCR, while TCRdb's copy carries only in-frame clones and drops some. The sample holds nearly 110,000 clones; roughly 76% are singletons and the top ten take 2% to 3%. Specimen: PBMCs. The receptors shown here come from a man younger than 35 in good health and CMV-seronegative.

V is TRBV7-9 and J is TRBJ1-2, with D possibly being TRBD1 (6 bases). Trimming cost V 4 bases and J 2 bases, with 8 bases left between them. Germline loops: CDR1 SEHNR, CDR2 FQNEAQ (reference sequence). The CDR3 runs to 13 residues. The CDR3 sequence: CASSSTGNYGYTF. In DNA form, the CDR3 reads TGTGCCAGCAGCTCCACAGGGAACTATGGCTACACCTTC.

The chain has TRBV5-1 and TRBJ2-3, with 9 positions matching TRBD2. The CDR3 sequence is 16 residues long. Trimming at V came to 0 bases and at J to 6 bases, leaving 8 bases not matched to a gene. Germline values: CDR1 SGHRS, CDR2 YFSETQ. CDR3 DNA sequence: TGCGCCAGCAGCTTGGGGACTAGCGTGTCCCCGGATACGCAGTATTTT. Translated: CASSLGTSVSPDTQYF.

This clone was counted once. The chain links TRBV9 to TRBJ2-5; D is perhaps TRBD2 (5 bases). Trimming removed 4 bases from V and 0 bases from J, with 10 bases in between. Germline loops: CDR1 SGDLS, CDR2 YYNGEE. CDR3 size: 14 residues. The CDR3 spells CASSPSGDQETQYF. Written as DNA, the CDR3 is TGTGCCAGCAGCCCATCCGGGGACCAAGAGACCCAGTACTTC.

This clone was counted a few times. The chain joins TRBV5-1 to TRBJ1-1; 7 bases fit TRBD1. CDR1 and CDR2 (germline): SGHRS, YFSETQ. V shed 2 bases, J shed 1 base, and the junction held 5 bases outside the gene matches. The CDR3 length is 15 residues. Written as DNA, the CDR3 is TGCGCCAGCAGCTTATTGACAGGGTCGAACACTGAAGCTTTCTTT. Amino acid sequence: CASSLLTGSNTEAFF.

This chain connects TRBV4-3 to TRBJ1-4; 7 nucleotides line up with TRBD1. Germline CDR1 is LGHNA and CDR2 is YSLEER. Trimming at V came to 3 bases and at J to 10 bases, leaving 11 bases not matched to a gene. The CDR3 is made up of 15 amino acids. This CDR3 is CASSQEPRGQIKLFF. DNA for the CDR3: TGCGCCAGCAGCCAGGAGCCCAGGGGACAGATAAAACTGTTTTTT.

V is TRBV7-3 and J is TRBJ2-2; D perhaps matches TRBD1 (6 bases). The CDR3 extends over 17 amino acids. Germline-derived CDR1 and CDR2 are SGHTA and FQGTGA. Trimming stripped 1 base from V and 2 bases from J, with 14 bases between. CDR3 region: CASSLNYRAGNTGELFF. The CDR3 DNA is TGTGCCAGCAGCTTAAACTACAGGGCAGGAAACACCGGGGAGCTGTTTTTT.

The chain recombines TRBV18 with TRBJ2-3; D might be TRBD2 (6 bases). This CDR3 is 16 amino acids long. Trimming cost V 3 bases and J 1 base, with 14 bases left between them. The V gene's germline CDR1 is KGHSH and CDR2 LQKENI. This CDR3 is CASSPTGTSGTDTQYF. In DNA, the CDR3 is TGTGCCAGCTCACCCACCGGGACTTCGGGCACAGATACGCAGTATTTT.

The chain combines TRBV7-9 with TRBJ2-7; 7 bases map to TRBD1. Trimming at V came to 0 bases and at J to 1 base, leaving 9 bases not matched to a gene. CDR1 is SEHNR, CDR2 FQNEAQ, per germline (reference sequence). The CDR3 has 17 residues. CDR3 nucleotide sequence: TGTGCCAGCAGCTTAGCGCGATGGGGACAGAAGTCCTACGAGCAGTACTTC. This encodes CASSLARWGQKSYEQYF.

V usage is TRBV19 and J usage is TRBJ1-5; D is undetermined. Trimming took off 3 bases at V and 1 base at J, with 16 bases between the two ends. The CDR3 sequence is 17 residues long. The V gene's germline CDR1 is LNHDA and CDR2 SQIVND (reference sequence). The CDR3 is CASSIPQEALSNQPQHF. DNA for the CDR3: TGTGCCAGTAGTATCCCCCAGGAGGCTCTAAGCAATCAGCCCCAGCATTTT. Looking up the rest from reference TRBV19 and TRBJ1-5 gives the full variable domain: DGGITQSPKYLFRKEGQNVTLSCEQNLNHDAMYWYRQDPGQGLRLIYYSQIVNDFQKGDIAEGYSVSREKKESFPLTVTSAQKNPTAFYLCASSIPQEALSNQPQHFGDGTRLSIL.

The V call is TRBV19, the J call TRBJ1-5, with D possibly matching TRBD1 (6 bases). The CDR3 has 14 amino acids. Germline V gene data show CDR1 as LNHDA and CDR2 as SQIVND (reference sequence). The germline V and J ends were trimmed by 6 bases and 2 bases, with 11 bases remaining between them. The DNA of the CDR3 is TGTGCCAGTAGCCCAGGGGCCGGCAATCAGCCCCAGCATTTT. This translates into CASSPGAGNQPQHF.

This clone was seen a single time. The chain is built from TRBV5-1 and TRBJ2-7; the match to TRBD2 covers 8 bases. The germline CDR1 and CDR2 sequences are SGHRS and YFSETQ. The CDR3 totals 15 residues. The ends lost 2 bases at V and 12 bases at J; junction bases unmatched: 16. The CDR3 DNA sequence: TGCGCCAGCAGCTTAGCGGGGGTGGGGGCCCCGGCTGCGTACTTC. Its translation: CASSLAGVGAPAAYF.

This clone occurred once. The chain employs TRBV27 and TRBJ2-2; 10 nucleotides align to TRBD1. This CDR3 region has 17 residues. After removal of 2 bases from V and 2 bases from J, the junction contained 5 bases not matched to a gene. Germline V gene lookup returns CDR1 MNHEY and CDR2 SMNVEV (reference sequence). The CDR3 loop reads CASSLRDRGPNTGELFF. In nucleotides, the CDR3 is TGTGCCAGCAGTTTACGGGACAGGGGTCCCAACACCGGGGAGCTGTTTTTT.

The chain links TRBV14 to TRBJ1-3; no clear D gene. The CDR3 loop spans 13 amino acids. Germline CDR1 and CDR2: SGHDN and FVKESK. V was cut by 1 base and J by 3 bases, with 4 bases left in between. Here the CDR3 reads CASSQVLGNTIYF. DNA of the CDR3: TGTGCCAGCAGCCAAGTTCTTGGAAACACCATATATTTT. Using reference TRBV14 and TRBJ1-3 for the parts outside the CDR3, the full variable domain is EAGVTQFPSHSVIEKGQTVTLRCDPISGHDNLYWYRRVMGKEIKFLLHFVKESKQDESGMPNNRFLAERTGGTYSTLKVQPAELEDSGVYFCASSQVLGNTIYFGEGSWLTVV.

The chain links TRBV19 to TRBJ2-7; D possibly corresponds to TRBD2 (5 bases). The CDR3 is 13 amino acids. Germline V gives CDR1 LNHDA, CDR2 SQIVND (reference sequence). The ends were cut back, 2 bases at V and 3 bases at J, with 8 bases in the middle. This CDR3 is CASSIHGNYEQYF. The CDR3 coding sequence is TGTGCCAGTAGTATACACGGGAACTACGAGCAGTACTTC.

This chain uses TRBV2 with TRBJ1-1; 11 bases line up with TRBD1. Germline V gives CDR1 SNHLY, CDR2 FYNNEI. V trimming: 5 bases; J trimming: 4 bases; junction bases outside the gene matches: 6. The CDR3 is 15 amino acids. The CDR3 region is CASSLGTGGGTEAFF. CDR3 nucleotides: TGTGCCAGCAGTCTAGGGACAGGGGGAGGCACTGAAGCTTTCTTT.

This chain connects TRBV19 to TRBJ1-4; no definite D call. V was pared by 7 bases and J by 7 bases, with 16 bases between. The CDR3 totals 14 residues. CDR1 and CDR2 (germline): LNHDA, SQIVND (reference sequence). The CDR3 sequence is CASTGNTASEKLFF. CDR3 coding DNA: TGTGCCAGTACGGGTAACACTGCATCTGAAAAACTGTTTTTT.

The rearrangement joins TRBV2 to TRBJ2-6; D is possibly TRBD1 (6 bases). The CDR3 is made up of 21 amino acids. Trimming removed 8 bases at V and 2 bases at J, with 31 bases between. CDR1 and CDR2 (germline): SNHLY, FYNNEI. This CDR3 reads CASDNRPSRQGRLTGANVLTF. Here the CDR3 DNA reads TGTGCCAGCGACAATAGGCCGTCACGGCAGGGGCGATTAACTGGGGCCAACGTCCTGACTTTC.

The rearrangement links TRBV7-2 to TRBJ2-5; 7 bases align to TRBD2. Germline lookup yields CDR1 SGHTA and CDR2 FQGNSA. The CDR3 totals 15 residues. V was clipped by 1 base and J by 3 bases; unmatched bases: 5. CDR3 in DNA: TGTGCCAGCAGCTTAGGCGGACTAGGTAAAGAGACCCAGTACTTC. Residues: CASSLGGLGKETQYF.

This clone was seen once. The chain joins TRBV6-1 to TRBJ1-2; 11 bases agree with TRBD1. Unmatched junction bases numbered 12, after V lost 11 bases and J lost 4 bases. This CDR3 is 15 amino acids long. Germline CDR1 reads MNHNS; CDR2 reads SASEGT. CDR3 residues: CAASRSDRGLYGYTF. CDR3 bases: TGTGCCGCGTCGCGGTCGGACAGGGGGCTCTATGGCTACACCTTC.

The rearrangement uses TRBV5-1 and TRBJ2-3, with TRBD1 as a possible D gene (5 bases). Germline lookup yields CDR1 SGHRS and CDR2 YFSETQ. CDR3 size: 16 residues. V was trimmed by 0 bases and J by 3 bases, leaving 14 bases between them. The CDR3 bases are TGCGCCAGCAGCTTGGGGGCCAGGGAAAATACAGATACGCAGTATTTT. Protein: CASSLGARENTDTQYF. The variable domain in full, completed from reference TRBV5-1 and TRBJ2-3, reads KAGVTQTPRYLIKTRGQQVTLSCSPISGHRSVSWYQQTPGQGLQFLFEYFSETQRNKGNFPGRFSGRQFSNSRSEMNVSTLELGDSALYLCASSLGARENTDTQYFGPGTRLTVL.